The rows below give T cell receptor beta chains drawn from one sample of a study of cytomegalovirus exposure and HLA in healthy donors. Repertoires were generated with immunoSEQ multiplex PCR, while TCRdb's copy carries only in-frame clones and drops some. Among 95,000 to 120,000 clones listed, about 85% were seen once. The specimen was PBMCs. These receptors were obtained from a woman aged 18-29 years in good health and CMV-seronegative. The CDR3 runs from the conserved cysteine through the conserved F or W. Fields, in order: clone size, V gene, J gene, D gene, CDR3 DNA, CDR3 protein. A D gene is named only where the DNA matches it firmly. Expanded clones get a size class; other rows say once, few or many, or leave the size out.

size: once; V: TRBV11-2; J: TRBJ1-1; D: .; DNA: TGTGCCAGCAGCTTATCACCCAGTCAGGCTGAAGCTTTCTTT; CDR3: CASSLSPSQAEAFF
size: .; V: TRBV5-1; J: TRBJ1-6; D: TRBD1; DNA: TGCGCCAGCAGCCTTTGGGGACCCGGGACAGGCGGCAATTCACCCCTCCACTTT; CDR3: CASSLWGPGTGGNSPLHF
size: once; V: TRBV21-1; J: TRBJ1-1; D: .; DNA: TGTGCCAGCAGCCGGGGGGGGGCTCGGGTGAAGAACACTGAAGCTTTCTTT; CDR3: CASSRGGARVKNTEAFF
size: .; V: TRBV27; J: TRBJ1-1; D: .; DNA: TGTGCCAGCAGTTCAGGGATAAACACTGAAGCTTTCTTT; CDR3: CASSSGINTEAFF
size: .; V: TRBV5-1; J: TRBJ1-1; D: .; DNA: TGCGCCAGCAGCTTGAGGGGGGGCACTGAAGCTTTCTTT; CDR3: CASSLRGGTEAFF
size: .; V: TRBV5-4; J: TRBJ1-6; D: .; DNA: TGTGCCAGCACCTCAAGGACAGCTAATTCACCCCTCCACTTT; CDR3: CASTSRTANSPLHF
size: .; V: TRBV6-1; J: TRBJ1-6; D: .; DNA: TGTGCCAGCAGTGATAATTCCTCACCCCTCCACTTT; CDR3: CASSDNSSPLHF
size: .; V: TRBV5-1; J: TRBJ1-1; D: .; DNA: TGCGCCAGCAGCTTTCAGGGGAACACTGAAGCTTTCTTT; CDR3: CASSFQGNTEAFF
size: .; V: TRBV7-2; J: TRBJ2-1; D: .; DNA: TGTGCCAGCAGCATGAGGACGGGAAGCTCCTACAATGAGCAGTTCTTC; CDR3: CASSMRTGSSYNEQFF
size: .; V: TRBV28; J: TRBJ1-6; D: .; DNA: TGTGCCAGCAGTTCCCCGGACAGCCTCAATTCACCCCTCCACTTT; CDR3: CASSSPDSLNSPLHF
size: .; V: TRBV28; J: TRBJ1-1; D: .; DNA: TGTGCCAGCAGTTTGCCGTCCGCAGCGTTGGGGACTAACACTGAAGCTTTCTTT; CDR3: CASSLPSAALGTNTEAFF
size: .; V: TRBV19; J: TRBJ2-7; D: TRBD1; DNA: TGTGCCAGTAGTAAACAGGGGCAATACGAGCAGTACTTC; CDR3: CASSKQGQYEQYF
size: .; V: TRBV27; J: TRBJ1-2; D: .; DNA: TGTGCCAGCAGTCCCCGAGGGGAGGATGGCTACACCTTC; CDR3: CASSPRGEDGYTF
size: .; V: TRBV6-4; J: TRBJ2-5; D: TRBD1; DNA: TGTGCCAGCAGGGCCTTTGGGACAGGGGAAGAGACCCAGTACTTC; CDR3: CASRAFGTGEETQYF
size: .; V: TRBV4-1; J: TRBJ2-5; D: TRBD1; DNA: TGCGCCAGCAGCGCCCAGGGGGCTGGGGGAGAGACCCAGTACTTC; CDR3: CASSAQGAGGETQYF
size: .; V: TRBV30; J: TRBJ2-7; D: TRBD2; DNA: TGTGCCGTCGGGGGGTACGAGCAGTACTTC; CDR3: CAVGGYEQYF